This T cell receptor beta chain originates from a study of T cell repertoires and HLA-DP antigens. Study observations and caveats: Naive and memory CD4+ cells were analysed together, not apart. Sorted CD137+ clonality was approximately 0.38 for both alloantigens, versus around 0.04 pre-culture.

Only in-frame clones appear in the TCRdb table, and some are missing; sequencing was by immunoSEQ multiplex PCR. The sample yields about 110,000 clones, almost 95% seen once. The CDR3 sequence is 14 residues long. Germline assignment: CDR1 MNHNY and CDR2 SVGAGI (reference sequence). Trimming stripped 4 bases from V and 0 bases from J, with 7 bases between. As for this clone: The antigen is undetermined.

Sequencing was carried out using CD4+ T cells from PBMCs. The chain links TRBV6-6 to TRBJ1-3; D is unclear. This clonotype was sampled from a young woman in good health and CMV-seronegative. CDR3 DNA: TGTGCCAGCAGTTCACGGAGCTCTGGAAACACCATATATTTT. Translation: CASSSRSSGNTIYF.